The T cell receptor (beta chain) under discussion was sequenced for a study of cytomegalovirus exposure and HLA in healthy donors. Germline CDR1 reads SGHDN; CDR2 reads FVKESK. The V segment lost 1 base and the J segment 7 bases; nucleotides outside the gene matches: 9. The length of the CDR3 is 17 residues. The primer mix had 60 Vbeta and 13 Jbeta primers. Sequencing used immunoSEQ multiplex PCR; TCRdb keeps in-frame clones, though not all of them. The table shows approximately 85,000 clones, with 62% occurring only once. Broader study findings: Later analysis associated a missense DCLRE1C variant with TCR beta V- and J-gene trimming. Prediction of most subjects' HLA-A and HLA-B alleles by TCR beta sequences was reportedly accurate.

Regarding this clone: The antigen remains undetermined.

Source material: PBMCs. The genes are TRBV14 and TRBJ2-2; 10 bases are a match to TRBD2. This TCR came from a woman aged 25 to 39 in good health and CMV-seropositive. This CDR3 is CASSQASGTSGVGELFF. CDR3 bases: TGTGCCAGCAGCCAAGCTAGCGGCACTAGCGGGGTCGGGGAGCTGTTTTTT.